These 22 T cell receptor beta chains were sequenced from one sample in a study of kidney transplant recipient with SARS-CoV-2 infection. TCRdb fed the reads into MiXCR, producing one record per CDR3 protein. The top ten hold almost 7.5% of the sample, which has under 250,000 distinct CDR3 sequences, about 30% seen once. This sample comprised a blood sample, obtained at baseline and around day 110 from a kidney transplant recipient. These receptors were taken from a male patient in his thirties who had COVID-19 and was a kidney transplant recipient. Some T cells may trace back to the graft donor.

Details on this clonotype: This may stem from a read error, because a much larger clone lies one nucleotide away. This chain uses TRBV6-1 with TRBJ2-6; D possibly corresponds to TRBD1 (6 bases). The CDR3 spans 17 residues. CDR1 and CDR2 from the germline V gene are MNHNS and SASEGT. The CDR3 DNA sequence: TGTGCCAACAGTGATTGGACAGTTCACTCTGGGGCCAACGTCCTGACTTTC. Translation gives CANSDWTVHSGANVLTF.

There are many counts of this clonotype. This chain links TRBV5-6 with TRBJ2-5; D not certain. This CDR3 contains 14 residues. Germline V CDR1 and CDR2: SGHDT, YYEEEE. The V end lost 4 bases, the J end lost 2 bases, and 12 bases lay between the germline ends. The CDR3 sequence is CASSMDRTQETQYF. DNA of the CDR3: TGTGCCAGCAGCATGGATAGAACTCAAGAGACCCAGTACTTC.

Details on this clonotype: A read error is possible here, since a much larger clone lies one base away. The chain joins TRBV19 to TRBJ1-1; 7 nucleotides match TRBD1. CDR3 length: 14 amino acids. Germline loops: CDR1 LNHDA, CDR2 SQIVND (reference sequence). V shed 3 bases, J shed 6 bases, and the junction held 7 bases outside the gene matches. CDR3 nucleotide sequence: TGTGCCAGTAGTATCCCCCAGGGGGTCCCTGAAGCTTTCTTT. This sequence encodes CASSIPQGVPEAFF.

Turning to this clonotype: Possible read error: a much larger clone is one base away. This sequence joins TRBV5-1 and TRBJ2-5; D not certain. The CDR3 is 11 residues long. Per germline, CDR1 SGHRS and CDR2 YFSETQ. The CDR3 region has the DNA TGCGGCAGCAGCTTGGACCGGTTATCGTACTTC. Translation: CGSSLDRLSYF. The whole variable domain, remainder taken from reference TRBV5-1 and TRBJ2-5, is KAGVTQTPRYLIKTRGQQVTLSCSPISGHRSVSWYQQTPGQGLQFLFEYFSETQRNKGNFPGRFSGRQFSNSRSEMNVSTLELGDSALYLCGSSLDRLSYFGPGTRLLVL.

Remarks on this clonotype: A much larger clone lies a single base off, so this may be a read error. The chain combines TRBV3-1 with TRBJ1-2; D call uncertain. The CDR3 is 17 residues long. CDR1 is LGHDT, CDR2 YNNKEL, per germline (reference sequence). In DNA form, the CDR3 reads TGTGCCAGCAGCAGTCGAATCACCCTTCGAAAGACCTATGGCTACATCTTC. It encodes CASSSRITLRKTYGYIF.

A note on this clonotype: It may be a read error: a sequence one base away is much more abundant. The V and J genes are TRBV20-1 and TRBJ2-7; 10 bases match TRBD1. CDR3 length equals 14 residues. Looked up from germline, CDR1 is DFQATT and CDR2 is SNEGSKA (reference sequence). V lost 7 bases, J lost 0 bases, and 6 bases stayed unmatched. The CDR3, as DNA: TGCAGTGGAGCCCGGGACAGGGGCTCCTACGAGCAGTACTTC. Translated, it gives CSGARDRGSYEQYF.

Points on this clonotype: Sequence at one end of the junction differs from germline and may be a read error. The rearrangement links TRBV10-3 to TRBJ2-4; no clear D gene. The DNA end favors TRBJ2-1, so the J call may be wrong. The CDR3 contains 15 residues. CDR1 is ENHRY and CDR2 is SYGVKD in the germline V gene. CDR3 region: CAIGESILSCNEQFF. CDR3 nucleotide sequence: TGTGCCATCGGTGAGTCGATCCTCTCCTGCAATGAGCAGTTCTTC.

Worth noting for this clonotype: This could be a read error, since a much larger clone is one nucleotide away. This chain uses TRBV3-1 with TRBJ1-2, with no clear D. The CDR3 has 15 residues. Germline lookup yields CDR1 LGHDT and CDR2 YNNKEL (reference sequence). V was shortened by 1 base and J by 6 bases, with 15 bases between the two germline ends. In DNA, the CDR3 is TGTGCCAGCAGCCAAGCTTCCCTTATGAAGGATGGCTACACCTTC. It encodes CASSQASLMKDGYTF.

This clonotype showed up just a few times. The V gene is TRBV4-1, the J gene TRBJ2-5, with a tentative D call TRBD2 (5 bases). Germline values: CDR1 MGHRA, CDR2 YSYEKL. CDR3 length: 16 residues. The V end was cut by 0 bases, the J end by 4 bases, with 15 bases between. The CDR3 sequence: CASSQDTMVATETQYF. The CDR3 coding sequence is TGCGCCAGCAGCCAAGATACTATGGTAGCGACAGAGACCCAGTACTTC.

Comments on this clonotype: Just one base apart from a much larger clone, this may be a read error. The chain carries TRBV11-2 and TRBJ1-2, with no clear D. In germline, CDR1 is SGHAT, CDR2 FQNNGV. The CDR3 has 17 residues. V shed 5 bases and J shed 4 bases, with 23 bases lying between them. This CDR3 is CASSERITSRKTYGYTF. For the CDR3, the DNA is TGTGCCAGCAGCGAGAGGATAACAAGCAGAAAGACCTATGGCTACACCTTC.

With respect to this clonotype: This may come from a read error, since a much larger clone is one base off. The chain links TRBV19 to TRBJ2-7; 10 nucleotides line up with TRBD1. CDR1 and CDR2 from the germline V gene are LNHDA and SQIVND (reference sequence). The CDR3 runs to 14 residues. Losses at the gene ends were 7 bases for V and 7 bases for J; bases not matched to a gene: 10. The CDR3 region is CASNMRQGAGEQYF. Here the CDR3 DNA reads TGTGCCAGTAATATGCGACAGGGGGCTGGTGAGCAGTACTTC.

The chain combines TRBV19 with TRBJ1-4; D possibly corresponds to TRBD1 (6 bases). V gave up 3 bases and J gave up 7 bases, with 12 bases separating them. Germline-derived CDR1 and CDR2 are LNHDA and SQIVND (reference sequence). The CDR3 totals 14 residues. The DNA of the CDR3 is TGTGCCAGTAGTATCCAGGGGACTGTTGAAAAACTGTTTTTT. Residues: CASSIQGTVEKLFF.

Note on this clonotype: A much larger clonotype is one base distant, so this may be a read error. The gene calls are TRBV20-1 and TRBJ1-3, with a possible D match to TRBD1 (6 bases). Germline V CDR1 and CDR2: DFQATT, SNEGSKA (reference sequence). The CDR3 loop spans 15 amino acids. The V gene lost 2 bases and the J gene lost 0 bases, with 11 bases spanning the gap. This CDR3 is CSARQGLGSGNTIYF. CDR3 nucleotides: TGCAGTGCTAGACAGGGGCTCGGCTCTGGAAACACCATATATTTT.

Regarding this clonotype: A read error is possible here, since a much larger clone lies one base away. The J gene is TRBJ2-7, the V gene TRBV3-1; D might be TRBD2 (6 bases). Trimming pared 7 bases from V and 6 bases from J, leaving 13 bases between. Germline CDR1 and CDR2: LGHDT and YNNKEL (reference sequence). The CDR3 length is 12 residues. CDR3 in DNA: TGTGCCAGCAAGGACGGGGGTAGCGAGCAGTACTTC. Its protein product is CASKDGGSEQYF.

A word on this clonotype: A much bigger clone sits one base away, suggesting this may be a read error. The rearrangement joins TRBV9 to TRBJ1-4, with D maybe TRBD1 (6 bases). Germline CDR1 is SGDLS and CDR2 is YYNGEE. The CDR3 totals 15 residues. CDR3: CASSVSVRGDEKLLF. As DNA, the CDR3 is TGTGCCAGCAGCGTATCGGTAAGGGGGGACGAAAAACTGCTTTTT.

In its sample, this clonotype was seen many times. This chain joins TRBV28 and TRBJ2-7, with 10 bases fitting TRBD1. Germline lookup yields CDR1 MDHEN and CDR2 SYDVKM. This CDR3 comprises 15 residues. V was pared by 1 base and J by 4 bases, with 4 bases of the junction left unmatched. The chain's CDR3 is CASSLLGTGVYEQYF. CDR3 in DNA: TGTGCCAGCAGTTTATTGGGGACAGGGGTTTACGAGCAGTACTTC.

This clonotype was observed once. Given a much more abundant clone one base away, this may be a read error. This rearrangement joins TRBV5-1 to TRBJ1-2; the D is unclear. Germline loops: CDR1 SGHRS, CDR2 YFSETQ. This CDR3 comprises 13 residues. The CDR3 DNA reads TGCGCCAGCGGCTTATGGGGAGCCTATGGCTACACCTTC. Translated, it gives CASGLWGAYGYTF.

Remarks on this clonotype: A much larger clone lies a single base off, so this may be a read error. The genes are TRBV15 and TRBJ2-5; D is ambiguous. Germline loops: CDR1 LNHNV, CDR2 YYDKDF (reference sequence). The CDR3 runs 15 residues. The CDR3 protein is CATSRDPRVQGTQYF. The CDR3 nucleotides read TGTGCCACCAGCAGAGATCCTCGGGTTCAAGGGACCCAGTACTTC.

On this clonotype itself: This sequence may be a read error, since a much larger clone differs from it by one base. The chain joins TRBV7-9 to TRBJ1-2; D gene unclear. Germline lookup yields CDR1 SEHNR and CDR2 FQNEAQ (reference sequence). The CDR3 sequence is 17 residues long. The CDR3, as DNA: TGTGCCAGCAGCCAGACTAGATACCATGGAAAGACCTATGGCTGCACCTTC. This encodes CASSQTRYHGKTYGCTF.

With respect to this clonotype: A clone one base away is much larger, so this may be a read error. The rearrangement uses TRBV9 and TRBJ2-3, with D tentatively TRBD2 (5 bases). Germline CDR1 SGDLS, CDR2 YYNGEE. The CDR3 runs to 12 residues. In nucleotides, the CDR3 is TGTACCAGCAGCGGTAGCACAGATACGCAGTATTTT. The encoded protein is CTSSGSTDTQYF.

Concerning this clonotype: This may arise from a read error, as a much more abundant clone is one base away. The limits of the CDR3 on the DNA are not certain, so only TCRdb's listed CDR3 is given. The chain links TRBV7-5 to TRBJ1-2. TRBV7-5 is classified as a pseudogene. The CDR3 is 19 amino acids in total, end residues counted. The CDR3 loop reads CISVPGRIGEVGKTYGYTF.

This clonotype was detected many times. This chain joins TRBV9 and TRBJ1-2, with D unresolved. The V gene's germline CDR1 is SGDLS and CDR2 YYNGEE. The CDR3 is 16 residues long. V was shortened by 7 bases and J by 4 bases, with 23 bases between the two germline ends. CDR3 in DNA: TGTGCCAGCTTTAGGAGGTACTCAAGAAAGACCTATGGCTACACCTTC. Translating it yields CASFRRYSRKTYGYTF.